This T cell receptor (beta chain) was identified in a study of PD-1 blockade in classical Hodgkin lymphoma. Study results and caveats: Newly diagnosed patients had diversity similar to the baseline diversity of complete responders. CD4+ TCR diversity, unlike CD8+, climbed significantly by C4D1.

Relapse was seen in all patients after autologous stem cell transplantation, and brentuximab vedotin exposure was variable. Classifying best responses yielded complete response, partial response or progressive disease. Assay used: immunoSEQ multiplex PCR; TCRdb lists only in-frame clones, some missing. The table has 89,000 or so clones, about nine tenths seen once. Notes on this clone: Its antigen remains unidentified.

V was clipped by 0 bases and J by 8 bases; unmatched bases: 7. This CDR3 spans 16 amino acids. Per the germline V gene, CDR1 is MNHEY and CDR2 is SVGAGI. This sample comprised peripheral blood mononuclear cells (PBMCs), obtained before the second cycle of nivolumab. The V and J genes are TRBV6-5 and TRBJ2-1; 10 nucleotides align to TRBD2. The TCR was taken from a human donor with classical Hodgkin lymphoma. CDR3 bases: TGTGCCAGCAGTTACTCTTTCGGGCTAGCGGGAGATGAGCAGTTCTTC. It encodes CASSYSFGLAGDEQFF.